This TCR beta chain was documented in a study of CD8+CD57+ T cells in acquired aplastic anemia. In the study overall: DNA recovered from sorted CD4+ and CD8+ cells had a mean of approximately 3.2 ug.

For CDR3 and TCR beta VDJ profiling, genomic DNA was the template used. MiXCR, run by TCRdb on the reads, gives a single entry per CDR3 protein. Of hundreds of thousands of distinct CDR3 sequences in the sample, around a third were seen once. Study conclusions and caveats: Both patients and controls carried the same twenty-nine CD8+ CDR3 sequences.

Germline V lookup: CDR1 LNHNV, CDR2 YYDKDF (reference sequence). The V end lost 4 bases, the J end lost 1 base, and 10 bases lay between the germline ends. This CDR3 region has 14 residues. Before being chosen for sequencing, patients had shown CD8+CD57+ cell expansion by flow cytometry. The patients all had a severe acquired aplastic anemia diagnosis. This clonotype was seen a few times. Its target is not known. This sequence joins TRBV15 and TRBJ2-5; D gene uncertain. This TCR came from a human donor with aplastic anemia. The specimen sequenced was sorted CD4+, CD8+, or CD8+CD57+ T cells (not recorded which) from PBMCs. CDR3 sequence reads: CATSNRVSQETQYF. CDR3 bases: TGTGCCACCAGCAACCGGGTCTCCCAAGAGACCCAGTACTTC.